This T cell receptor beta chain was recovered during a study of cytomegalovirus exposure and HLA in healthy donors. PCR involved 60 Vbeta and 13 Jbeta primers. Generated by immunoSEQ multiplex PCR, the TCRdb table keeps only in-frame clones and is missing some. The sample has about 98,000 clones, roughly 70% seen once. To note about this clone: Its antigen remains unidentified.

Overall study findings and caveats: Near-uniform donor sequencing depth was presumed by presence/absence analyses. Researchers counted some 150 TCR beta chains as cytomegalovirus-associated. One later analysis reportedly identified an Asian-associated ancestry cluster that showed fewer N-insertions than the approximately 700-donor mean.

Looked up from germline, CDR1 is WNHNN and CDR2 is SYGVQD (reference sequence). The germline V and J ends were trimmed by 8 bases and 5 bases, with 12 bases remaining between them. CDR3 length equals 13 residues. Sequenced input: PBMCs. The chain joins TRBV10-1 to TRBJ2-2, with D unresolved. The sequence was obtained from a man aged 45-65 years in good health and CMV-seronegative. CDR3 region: CASSPSGTGELFF. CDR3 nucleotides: TGCGCCAGCTCCCCCTCGGGTACCGGGGAGCTGTTTTTT.